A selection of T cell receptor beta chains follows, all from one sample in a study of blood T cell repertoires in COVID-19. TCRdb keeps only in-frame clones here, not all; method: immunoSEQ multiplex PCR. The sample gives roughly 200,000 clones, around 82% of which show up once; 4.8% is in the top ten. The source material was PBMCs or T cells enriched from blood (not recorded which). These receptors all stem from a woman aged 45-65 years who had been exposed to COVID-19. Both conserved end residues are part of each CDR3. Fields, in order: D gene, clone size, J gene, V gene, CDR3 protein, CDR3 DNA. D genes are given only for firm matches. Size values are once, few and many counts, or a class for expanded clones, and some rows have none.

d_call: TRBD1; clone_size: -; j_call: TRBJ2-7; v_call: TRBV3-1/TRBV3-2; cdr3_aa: CASSQGTGSYEQYF; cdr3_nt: TGTGCCAGCAGCCAAGGGACAGGATCCTACGAGCAGTACTTC
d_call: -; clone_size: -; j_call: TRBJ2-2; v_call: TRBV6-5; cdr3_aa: CASSRLRGSVGELFF; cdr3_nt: TGTGCCAGCAGTCGACTCAGGGGAAGCGTCGGGGAGCTGTTTTTT
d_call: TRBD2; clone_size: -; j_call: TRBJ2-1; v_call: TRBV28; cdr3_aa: CASSFSGTRWGEQFF; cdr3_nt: TGTGCCAGCAGTTTCTCCGGGACTAGGTGGGGTGAGCAGTTCTTC
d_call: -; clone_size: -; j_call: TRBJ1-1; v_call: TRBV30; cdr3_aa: CAWSAGRGTEAFF; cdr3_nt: TGTGCCTGGAGTGCCGGGCGGGGCACTGAAGCTTTCTTT
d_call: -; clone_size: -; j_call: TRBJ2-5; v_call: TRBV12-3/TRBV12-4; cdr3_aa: CASRIQGMETQYF; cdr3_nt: TGTGCCAGCAGAATTCAGGGAATGGAGACCCAGTACTTC
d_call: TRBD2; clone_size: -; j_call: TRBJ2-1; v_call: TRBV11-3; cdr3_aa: CASSGLAGENEQFF; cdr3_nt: TGTGCCAGCAGCGGACTAGCGGGGGAAAATGAGCAGTTCTTC
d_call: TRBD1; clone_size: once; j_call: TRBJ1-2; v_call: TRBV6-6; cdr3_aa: CASSYSEGADGYTF; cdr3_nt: TGTGCCAGCAGTTACTCGGAGGGGGCGGACGGCTACACCTTC
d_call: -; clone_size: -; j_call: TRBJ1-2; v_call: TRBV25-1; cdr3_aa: CASSGLNYGYTF; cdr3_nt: TGTGCCAGCAGTGGACTCAACTATGGCTACACCTTC
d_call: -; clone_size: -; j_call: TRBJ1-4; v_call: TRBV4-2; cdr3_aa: CASSQGADSNEKLFF; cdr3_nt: TGTGCCAGCAGCCAAGGTGCTGACAGTAATGAAAAACTGTTTTTT
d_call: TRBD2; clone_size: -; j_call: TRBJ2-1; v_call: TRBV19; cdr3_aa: CASSMTSGYEQFF; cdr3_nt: TGTGCCAGTAGTATGACTAGCGGGTATGAGCAGTTCTTC
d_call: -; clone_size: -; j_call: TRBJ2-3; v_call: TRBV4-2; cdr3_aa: CASSRSGTTDRGGTQYF; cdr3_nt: TGTGCCAGCAGCCGGAGCGGGACTACCGACAGGGGAGGTACGCAGTATTTT
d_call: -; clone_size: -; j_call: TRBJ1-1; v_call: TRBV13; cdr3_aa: CASSQGTLATEAFF; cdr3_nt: TGTGCCAGCAGTCAGGGGACGCTGGCCACTGAAGCTTTCTTT
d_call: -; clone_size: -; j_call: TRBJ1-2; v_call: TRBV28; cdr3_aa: CASSLRFRVPDYGYTF; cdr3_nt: TGTGCCAGCAGTTTAAGGTTCCGGGTCCCCGACTATGGCTACACCTTC
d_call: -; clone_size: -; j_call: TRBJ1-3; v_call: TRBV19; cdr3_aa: CASSSQGRGSGNTIYF; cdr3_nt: TGTGCCAGTAGCTCTCAGGGCAGGGGCTCTGGAAACACCATATATTTT
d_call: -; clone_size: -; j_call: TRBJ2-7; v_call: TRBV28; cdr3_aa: CASSAGGPPYEQYF; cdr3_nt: TGTGCCAGCAGTGCCGGGGGGCCCCCCTACGAGCAGTACTTC
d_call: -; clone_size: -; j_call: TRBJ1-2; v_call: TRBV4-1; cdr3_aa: CASSQQWGQGYTF; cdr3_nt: TGCGCCAGCAGCCAACAGTGGGGCCAGGGCTACACCTTC
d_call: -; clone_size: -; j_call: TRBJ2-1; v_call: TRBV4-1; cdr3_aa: CASSVDKSSYNEQFF; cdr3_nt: TGCGCCAGCAGCGTCGACAAGAGCTCCTACAATGAGCAGTTCTTC
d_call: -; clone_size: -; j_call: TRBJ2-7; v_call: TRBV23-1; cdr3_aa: CASSPLTSLAYEQYF; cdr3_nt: TGCGCCAGCTCACCTTTAACTAGCCTGGCCTACGAGCAGTACTTC
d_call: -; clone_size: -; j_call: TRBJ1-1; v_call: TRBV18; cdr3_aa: CASSPAPGPNTEAFF; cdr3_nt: TGTGCCAGCTCACCAGCGCCAGGGCCGAACACTGAAGCTTTCTTT
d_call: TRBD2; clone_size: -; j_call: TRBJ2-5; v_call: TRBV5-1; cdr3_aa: CASTVWSGGGQETQYF; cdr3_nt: TGCGCCAGCACGGTCTGGTCAGGCGGGGGACAAGAGACCCAGTACTTC
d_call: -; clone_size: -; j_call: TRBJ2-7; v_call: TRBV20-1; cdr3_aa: CSASLQGGKAEQYF; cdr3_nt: TGCAGTGCTAGTCTGCAGGGCGGTAAGGCCGAGCAGTACTTC
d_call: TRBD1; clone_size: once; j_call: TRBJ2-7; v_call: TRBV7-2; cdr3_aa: CASSPPDRAYEQYF; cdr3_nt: TGTGCCAGCAGCCCTCCCGACAGGGCCTACGAGCAGTACTTC
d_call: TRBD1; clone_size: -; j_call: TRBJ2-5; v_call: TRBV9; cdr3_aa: CASSARTGGQETQYF; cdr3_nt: TGTGCCAGCAGCGCACGGACAGGGGGACAAGAGACCCAGTACTTC
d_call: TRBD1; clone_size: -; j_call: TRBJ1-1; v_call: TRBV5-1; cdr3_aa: CASSRGAGGSNTEAFF; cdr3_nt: TGCGCCAGCAGCCGCGGGGCAGGGGGGTCGAACACTGAAGCTTTCTTT
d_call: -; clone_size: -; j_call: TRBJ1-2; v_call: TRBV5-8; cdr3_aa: CASSLRGRDYGYTF; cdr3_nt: TGTGCCAGCAGCTTGCGGGGTCGTGACTATGGCTACACCTTC
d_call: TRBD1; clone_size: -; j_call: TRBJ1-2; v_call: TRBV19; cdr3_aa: CASSFRTGNYGYTF; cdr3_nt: TGTGCCAGTAGTTTTAGGACAGGGAACTATGGCTACACCTTC
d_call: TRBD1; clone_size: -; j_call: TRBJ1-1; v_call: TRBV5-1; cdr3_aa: CASSPGDRADGTEAFF; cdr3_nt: TGCGCCAGCAGCCCCGGGGACAGGGCGGACGGCACTGAAGCTTTCTTT
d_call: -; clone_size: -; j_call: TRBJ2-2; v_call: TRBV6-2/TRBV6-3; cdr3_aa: CASSYSSVSGELFF; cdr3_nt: TGTGCCAGCAGTTACTCGAGCGTGAGCGGGGAGCTGTTTTTT
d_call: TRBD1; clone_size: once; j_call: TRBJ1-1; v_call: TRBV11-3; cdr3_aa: CASSLTGGTEAFF; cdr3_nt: TGTGCCAGCAGCTTGACAGGGGGCACTGAAGCTTTCTTT
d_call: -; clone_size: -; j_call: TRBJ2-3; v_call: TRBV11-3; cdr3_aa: CASSLENRADTQYF; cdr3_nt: TGTGCCAGCAGCTTAGAGAATCGGGCAGATACGCAGTATTTT
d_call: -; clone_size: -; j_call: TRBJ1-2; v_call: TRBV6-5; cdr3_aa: CASLPPPGKNYGYTF; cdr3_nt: TGTGCCAGCCTACCCCCCCCAGGGAAGAACTATGGCTACACCTTC
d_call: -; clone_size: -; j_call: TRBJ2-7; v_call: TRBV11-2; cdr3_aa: CASSLSSYEQYF; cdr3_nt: TGTGCCAGCAGCTTGTCGTCCTACGAGCAGTACTTC
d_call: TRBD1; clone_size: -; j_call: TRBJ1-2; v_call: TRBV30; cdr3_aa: CAWNPGQAYYGYTF; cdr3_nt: TGTGCCTGGAATCCGGGACAGGCCTACTATGGCTACACCTTC
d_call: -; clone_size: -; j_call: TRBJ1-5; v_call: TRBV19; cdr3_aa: CASSTDTGSYQPQHF; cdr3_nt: TGTGCCAGTAGTACCGATACAGGGTCCTATCAGCCCCAGCATTTT
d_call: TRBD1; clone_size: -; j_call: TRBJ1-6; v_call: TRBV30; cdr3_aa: CAWSVGTANSPLHF; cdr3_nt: TGTGCCTGGAGTGTGGGGACAGCTAATTCACCCCTCCACTTT
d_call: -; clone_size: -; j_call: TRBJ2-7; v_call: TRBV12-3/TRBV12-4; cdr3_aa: CASSLAGLEQYF; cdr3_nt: TGTGCCAGCAGTTTGGCAGGTCTCGAGCAGTACTTC
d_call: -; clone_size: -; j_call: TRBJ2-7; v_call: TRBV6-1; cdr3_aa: CASSEVGYEQYF; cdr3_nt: TGTGCCAGCAGTGAAGTCGGCTACGAGCAGTACTTC
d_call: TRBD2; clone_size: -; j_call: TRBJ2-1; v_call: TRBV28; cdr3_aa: CASSPSSGIYNEQFF; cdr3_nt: TGTGCCAGCAGTCCATCGAGCGGGATCTACAATGAGCAGTTCTTC
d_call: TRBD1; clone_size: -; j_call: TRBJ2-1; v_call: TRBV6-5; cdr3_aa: CASSYRRQGIYEQFF; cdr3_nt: TGTGCCAGCAGTTACAGGCGACAGGGAATATATGAGCAGTTCTTC
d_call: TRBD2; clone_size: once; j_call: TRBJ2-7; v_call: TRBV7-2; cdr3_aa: CASTLLGGGSSSYEQYF; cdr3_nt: TGTGCCAGCACCCTTTTGGGGGGAGGGTCTTCCTCCTACGAGCAGTACTTC
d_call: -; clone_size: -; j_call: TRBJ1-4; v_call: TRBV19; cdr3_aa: CASRTPGTNEKLFF; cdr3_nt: TGTGCCAGTAGAACCCCAGGAACTAATGAAAAACTGTTTTTT
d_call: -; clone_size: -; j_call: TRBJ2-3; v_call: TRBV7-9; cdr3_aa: CASSLVGTVTDTQYF; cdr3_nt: TGTGCCAGCAGCTTAGTCGGAACAGTCACAGATACGCAGTATTTT
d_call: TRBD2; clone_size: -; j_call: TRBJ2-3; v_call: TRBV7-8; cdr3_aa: CASSFGTSGGAGDTQYF; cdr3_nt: TGTGCCAGCAGCTTCGGGACTAGCGGGGGGGCTGGAGATACGCAGTATTTT
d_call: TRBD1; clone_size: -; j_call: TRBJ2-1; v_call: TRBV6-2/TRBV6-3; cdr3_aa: CASSPPRQGGNEQFF; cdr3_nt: TGTGCCAGCAGTCCCCCTCGACAGGGGGGAAATGAGCAGTTCTTC
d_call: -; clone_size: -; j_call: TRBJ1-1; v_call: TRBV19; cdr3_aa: CASTMGQTNTEAFF; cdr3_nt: TGTGCCAGTACCATGGGGCAAACGAACACTGAAGCTTTCTTT
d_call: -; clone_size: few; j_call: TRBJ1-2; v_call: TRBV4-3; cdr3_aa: CASSQGFGDSYGYTF; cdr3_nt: TGCGCCAGCAGCCAAGGATTCGGTGACAGCTATGGCTACACCTTC
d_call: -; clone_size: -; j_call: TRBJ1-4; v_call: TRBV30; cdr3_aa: CAWSADGGLTNEKLFF; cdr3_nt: TGTGCCTGGAGTGCCGACGGGGGGTTGACTAATGAAAAACTGTTTTTT
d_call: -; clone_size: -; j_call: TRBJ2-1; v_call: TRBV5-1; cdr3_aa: CASSFDGSSYNEQFF; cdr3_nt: TGCGCCAGCAGCTTCGACGGGAGCTCCTACAATGAGCAGTTCTTC